The clone carrying this T cell receptor beta chain was detected only a few times. The antigen remains undetermined. Indicated time point: week 47, end of study. Each dose of the vaccine consisted of 300 ug of mutant IDH1 20-mer peptide, with topical imiquimod. This CDR3 has 13 residues. V gave up 5 bases and J gave up 7 bases, with 11 bases separating them. CDR1 LNHDA and CDR2 SQIVND come from the germline V gene (reference sequence). The sample is drawn from a study of a mutant IDH1 vaccine in newly diagnosed glioma. Study-level background: Vaccination was launched 4-6 weeks after radiotherapy alone, or with temozolomide cycles. Averaging around 40 years of age, treated patients were around 62% male and around 38% female.

Sequencing was performed with immunoSEQ multiplex PCR; in TCRdb, only in-frame clones are kept and a portion is missing. This table has over 50,000 clones, over 60% appearing once. This rearrangement joins TRBV19 to TRBJ1-4; D is perhaps TRBD1 (6 bases). This clonotype was obtained from a woman aged 40 to 50 with glioma. Some clones in this sample may be carry-over from other donors' samples. Sequencing was performed on PBMCs, taken from a glioma patient whose treatment included an IDH1 peptide vaccine. DNA of the CDR3: TGTGCCAGTAGTCCGGGGGCAGGTGAAAAACTGTTTTTT. Encoded protein: CASSPGAGEKLFF.